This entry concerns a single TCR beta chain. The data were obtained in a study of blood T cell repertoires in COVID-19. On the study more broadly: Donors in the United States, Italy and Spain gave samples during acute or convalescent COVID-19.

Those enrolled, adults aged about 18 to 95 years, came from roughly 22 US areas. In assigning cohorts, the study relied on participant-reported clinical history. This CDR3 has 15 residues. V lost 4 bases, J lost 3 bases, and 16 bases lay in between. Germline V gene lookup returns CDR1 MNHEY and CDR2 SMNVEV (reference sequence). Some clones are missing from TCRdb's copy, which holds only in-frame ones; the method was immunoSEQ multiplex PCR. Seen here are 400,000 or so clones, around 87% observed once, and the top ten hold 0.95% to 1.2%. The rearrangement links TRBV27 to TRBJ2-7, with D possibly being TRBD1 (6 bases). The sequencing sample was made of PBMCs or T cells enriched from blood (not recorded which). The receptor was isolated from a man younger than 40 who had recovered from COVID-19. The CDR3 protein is CASSSSSGVVYEQYF. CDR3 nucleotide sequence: TGTGCCAGCAGTTCATCATCAGGGGTTGTCTACGAGCAGTACTTC.